These T cell receptor beta chains were read from a single sample in a study of T cell changes during pregnancy in multiple sclerosis. The repertoire was sequenced with immunoSEQ multiplex PCR; TCRdb's copy has only in-frame clones and lacks some. The sample carries over 70,000 clones, roughly 94% recorded once. The starting material was peripheral blood, obtained in the third trimester of pregnancy. These TCRs come from a female donor with multiple sclerosis, enrolled in a pregnancy study. The CDR3 runs from the conserved cysteine through the conserved F or W. The D gene is left open where the match is weak. Rows may omit the clone size; those that give it use once, few, many or a size class.

D gene	J gene	clone size	V gene	CDR3 protein	CDR3 DNA
TRBD1	TRBJ1-1	NA	TRBV28	CASSLGTANTEAFF	TGTGCCAGCAGTTTAGGGACAGCGAACACTGAAGCTTTCTTT
TRBD1	TRBJ2-2	NA	TRBV19	CASSKGGGTGELFF	TGTGCCAGTAGTAAAGGGGGCGGTACCGGGGAGCTGTTTTTT
TRBD2	TRBJ2-3	NA	TRBV18	CASSPTGGRVKDTQYF	TGTGCCAGCTCACCAACGGGCGGGAGAGTCAAAGATACGCAGTATTTT
NA	TRBJ1-1	NA	TRBV7-7	CASSPRKGTEAFF	TGTGCCAGCAGCCCTCGGAAGGGGACTGAAGCTTTCTTT
NA	TRBJ2-2	NA	TRBV18	CASSPPAPSGELFF	TGTGCCAGCTCACCACCGGCACCCAGCGGGGAGCTGTTTTTT
NA	TRBJ1-2	NA	TRBV27	CASSLGGSYGYTF	TGTGCCAGCAGTTTAGGGGGGTCCTATGGCTACACCTTC
NA	TRBJ2-5	NA	TRBV28	CASSDRFQETQYF	TGTGCCAGCAGTGACAGATTTCAAGAGACCCAGTACTTC
TRBD2	TRBJ2-2	NA	TRBV2	CASSGRLAANTGELFF	TGTGCCAGCAGCGGGAGGCTAGCGGCGAACACCGGGGAGCTGTTTTTT
NA	TRBJ2-5	once	TRBV14	CASSQGSVRTSQETQYF	TGTGCCAGCAGCCAAGGTTCGGTGCGGACTTCACAAGAGACCCAGTACTTC
TRBD2	TRBJ2-1	NA	TRBV7-2	CASRPKGLPGHNEQFF	TGTGCCAGCAGACCCAAGGGACTACCCGGCCACAATGAGCAGTTCTTC
TRBD1	TRBJ1-1	NA	TRBV19	CASRTGVDAFF	TGTGCCAGTAGGACAGGGGTCGACGCTTTCTTT
NA	TRBJ2-7	NA	TRBV19	CASSIGSGYAYEQYF	TGTGCCAGTAGTATCGGTTCGGGTTACGCCTACGAGCAGTACTTC
TRBD2	TRBJ2-7	NA	TRBV5-4	CASSPLGTRVDEQYF	TGTGCCAGCAGCCCACTTGGGACTAGAGTCGACGAGCAGTACTTC
TRBD2	TRBJ2-5	NA	TRBV2	CASRDPTSGRALQETQYF	TGTGCCAGCAGAGACCCTACTAGCGGGAGGGCCTTACAAGAGACCCAGTACTTC
TRBD2	TRBJ2-1	NA	TRBV7-9	CASSPPTLQREGVYNEQFF	TGTGCCAGCAGCCCTCCCACTCTACAGCGGGAGGGGGTCTACAATGAGCAGTTCTTC
TRBD2	TRBJ2-1	NA	TRBV9	CASSAGLAEYNEQFF	TGTGCCAGCAGCGCGGGACTAGCGGAGTACAATGAGCAGTTCTTC
TRBD1	TRBJ1-1	NA	TRBV6-5	CASSYLDREAEAFF	TGTGCCAGCAGTTACTTAGACAGGGAAGCTGAAGCTTTCTTT
NA	TRBJ1-1	NA	TRBV28	CASSHRAPMNTEAFF	TGTGCCAGCAGTCACAGGGCCCCCATGAACACTGAAGCTTTCTTT
NA	TRBJ1-2	NA	TRBV6-1	CASSVGGGYTF	TGTGCCAGCAGTGTAGGGGGTGGCTACACCTTC
TRBD1	TRBJ1-2	NA	TRBV25-1	CASSAPRTGGQGNYGYTF	TGTGCCAGCAGCGCCCCCCGGACAGGGGGGCAGGGGAACTATGGCTACACCTTC
NA	TRBJ2-4	NA	TRBV5-4	CASSSSGGRLRYF	TGTGCCAGCAGCTCCTCAGGCGGGCGGTTAAGGTACTTC
TRBD1	TRBJ1-1	NA	TRBV30	CAWSTTGGSEAFF	TGTGCCTGGAGTACGACAGGGGGAAGTGAAGCTTTCTTT
NA	TRBJ2-1	NA	TRBV30	CAWSDPGGESYNEQFF	TGTGCCTGGAGTGACCCCGGAGGGGAGTCCTACAATGAGCAGTTCTTC
NA	TRBJ2-7	NA	TRBV10-1	CASSAPTRRGRYEQYF	TGCGCCAGCAGTGCGCCGACTCGTCGCGGGCGATACGAGCAGTACTTC
NA	TRBJ1-4	NA	TRBV5-1	CASSLAGQRGEKLFF	TGCGCCAGCAGCTTGGCTGGACAGAGGGGGGAAAAACTGTTTTTT
NA	TRBJ2-5	NA	TRBV5-1	CASSLVRLTGRETQYF	TGCGCCAGCAGCTTGGTCAGACTAACCGGGCGGGAGACCCAGTACTTC
NA	TRBJ2-3	once	TRBV7-9	CASNRGGDTQYF	TGTGCCAGCAACAGGGGAGGAGATACGCAGTATTTT
NA	TRBJ2-7	NA	TRBV6-1	CASTSTREFYEQYF	TGTGCCAGCACCTCAACTCGGGAGTTTTACGAGCAGTACTTC
NA	TRBJ2-6	NA	TRBV5-1	CASSLGGTTSGANVLTF	TGCGCCAGCAGCTTAGGGGGGACTACCTCTGGGGCCAACGTCCTGACTTTC
NA	TRBJ1-2	NA	TRBV19	CASSSRANYGYTF	TGTGCCAGTAGTAGTCGAGCTAACTATGGCTACACCTTC
TRBD2	TRBJ2-5	NA	TRBV7-9	CASSSLAATQYF	TGTGCCAGCAGCTCCCTAGCGGCGACCCAGTACTTC
TRBD1	TRBJ1-4	NA	TRBV18	CASSPGQGYEKLFF	TGTGCCAGCTCACCGGGACAGGGATACGAAAAACTGTTTTTT
NA	TRBJ2-1	NA	TRBV7-9	CASRGGWQGAIYNEQFF	TGTGCCAGCAGGGGGGGGTGGCAGGGGGCTATCTACAATGAGCAGTTCTTC
TRBD1	TRBJ1-1	NA	TRBV6-6	CASSYDRGGTEAFF	TGTGCCAGCAGTTACGACAGGGGGGGCACTGAAGCTTTCTTT
TRBD2	TRBJ2-7	NA	TRBV7-8	CASSLALEGEVAGDRMYEQYF	TGTGCCAGCAGCTTAGCGTTGGAGGGGGAGGTAGCGGGGGATAGAATGTACGAGCAGTACTTC
NA	TRBJ1-5	NA	TRBV30	CAWKGGGNQPQHF	TGTGCCTGGAAAGGAGGGGGCAATCAGCCCCAGCATTTT
TRBD1	TRBJ1-5	few	TRBV15	CATSRAGGGQPQHF	TGTGCCACCAGCAGAGCAGGGGGCGGTCAGCCCCAGCATTTT
NA	TRBJ1-1	NA	TRBV19	CASIPRGRTEAFF	TGTGCCAGTATCCCGCGGGGGAGGACTGAAGCTTTCTTT
NA	TRBJ1-5	few	TRBV6-6	CASSRWGDQPQHF	TGTGCCAGCAGTAGGTGGGGGGATCAGCCCCAGCATTTT
NA	TRBJ1-5	NA	TRBV4-1	CASSQDGQGLGNQPQHF	TGCGCCAGCAGCCAAGATGGGCAGGGTCTAGGCAATCAGCCCCAGCATTTT
TRBD2	TRBJ2-1	NA	TRBV7-2	CASSLGASGYNEQFF	TGTGCCAGCAGCTTAGGGGCTAGCGGATACAATGAGCAGTTCTTC
TRBD2	TRBJ2-7	NA	TRBV27	CASSRASGREYYEQYF	TGTGCCAGCAGCCGTGCCTCAGGGAGGGAGTACTACGAGCAGTACTTC
NA	TRBJ1-4	NA	TRBV7-8	CASSRAGTNEKLFF	TGTGCCAGCAGCCGAGCGGGGACTAATGAAAAACTGTTTTTT
NA	TRBJ2-1	NA	TRBV19	CASSTAFASYNEQFF	TGTGCCAGTAGTACCGCGTTTGCCTCCTACAATGAGCAGTTCTTC
NA	TRBJ2-7	once	TRBV7-2	CASSTRQGRVHEQYF	TGTGCCAGCAGCACCCGACAGGGGAGGGTCCACGAGCAGTACTTC
NA	TRBJ2-7	NA	TRBV28	CASSAQSYEQYF	TGTGCCAGCAGTGCCCAGTCCTACGAGCAGTACTTC
TRBD2	TRBJ2-1	once	TRBV7-8	CASRGLGSSGRASRSYNEQFF	TGTGCCAGCAGAGGATTAGGGTCTAGCGGGAGGGCCTCGCGCTCCTACAATGAGCAGTTCTTC
TRBD2	TRBJ2-2	NA	TRBV5-4	CASRLAGGPSGELFF	TGTGCCAGCAGGCTAGCGGGAGGGCCCTCCGGGGAGCTGTTTTTT
TRBD2	TRBJ2-1	NA	TRBV7-9	CASSPGRAGAKNEQFF	TGTGCCAGCAGCCCTGGGCGGGCGGGAGCTAAAAATGAGCAGTTCTTC
TRBD2	TRBJ2-2	NA	TRBV5-4	CASSPPGLAGAGELFF	TGTGCCAGCAGCCCACCGGGACTAGCGGGGGCCGGGGAGCTGTTTTTT
NA	TRBJ1-1	NA	TRBV13	CASSLGRAPEAFF	TGTGCCAGCAGCTTAGGCAGGGCCCCTGAAGCTTTCTTT
NA	TRBJ1-4	NA	TRBV25-1	CASSEASRGGNEKLFF	TGTGCCAGCAGTGAAGCGAGCCGGGGGGGTAATGAAAAACTGTTTTTT
NA	TRBJ2-3	NA	TRBV9	CASSDQTRSTDTQYF	TGTGCCAGCAGTGACCAGACTAGATCGACAGATACGCAGTATTTT
NA	TRBJ2-7	NA	TRBV6-1	CASSEARGEGGRVVQYF	TGTGCCAGCAGTGAAGCTAGGGGGGAGGGCGGGAGAGTAGTGCAGTACTTC
NA	TRBJ2-3	NA	TRBV7-7	CASSSPGSDTQYF	TGTGCCAGCAGCTCTCCGGGGTCCGATACGCAGTATTTT
TRBD1	TRBJ1-4	NA	TRBV7-9	CASSTNGPQGALNEKLFF	TGTGCCAGCAGCACAAACGGCCCCCAGGGGGCTCTAAATGAAAAACTGTTTTTT
TRBD1	TRBJ2-6	NA	TRBV28	CASSTRGSGANVLTF	TGTGCCAGCAGCACCAGGGGGTCTGGGGCCAACGTCCTGACTTTC